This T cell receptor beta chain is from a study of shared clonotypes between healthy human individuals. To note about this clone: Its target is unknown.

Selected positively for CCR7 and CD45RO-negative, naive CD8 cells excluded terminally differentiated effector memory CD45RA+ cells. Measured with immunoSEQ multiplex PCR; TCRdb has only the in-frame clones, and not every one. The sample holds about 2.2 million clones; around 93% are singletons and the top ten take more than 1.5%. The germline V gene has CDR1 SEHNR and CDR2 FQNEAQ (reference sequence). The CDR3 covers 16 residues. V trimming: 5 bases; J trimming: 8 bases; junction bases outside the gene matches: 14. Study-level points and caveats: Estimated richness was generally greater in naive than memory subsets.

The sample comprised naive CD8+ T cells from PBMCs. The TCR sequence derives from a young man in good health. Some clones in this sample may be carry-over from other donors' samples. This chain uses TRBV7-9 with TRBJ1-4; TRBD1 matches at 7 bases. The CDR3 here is CASSIDLGQLREKLFF. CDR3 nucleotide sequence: TGTGCCAGCAGCATCGACTTGGGACAGTTGAGGGAAAAACTGTTTTTT.